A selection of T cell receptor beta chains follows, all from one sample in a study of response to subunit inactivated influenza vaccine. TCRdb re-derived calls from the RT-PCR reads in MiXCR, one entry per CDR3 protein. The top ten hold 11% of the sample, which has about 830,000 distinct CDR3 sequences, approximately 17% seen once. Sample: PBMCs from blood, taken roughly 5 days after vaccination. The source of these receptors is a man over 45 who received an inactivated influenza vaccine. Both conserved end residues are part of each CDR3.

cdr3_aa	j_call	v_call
CASSLRLAGGTDTQYF	TRBJ2-3	TRBV7-2
CASSRGQGADSYEQYF	TRBJ2-7	TRBV5-1
CATSRDLGPGDYGYTF	TRBJ1-2	TRBV15
CSAKRGGSGIPEAFF	TRBJ1-1	TRBV20-1
CASSFGGGKNTEAFF	TRBJ1-1	TRBV12-3/TRBV12-4
CASSKGELLAYF	TRBJ2-7	TRBV11-2
CASSHGVVYTDTQYF	TRBJ2-3	TRBV7-2
CSARPRAGNQPQHF	TRBJ1-5	TRBV20-1
CASSLYREEETQYF	TRBJ2-5	TRBV7-2
CATSESGLSYEQYF	TRBJ2-7	TRBV19
CASSYLAGNTEAFF	TRBJ1-1	TRBV6-5
CATRELNTEAFF	TRBJ1-1	TRBV10-3
CASSSQRVKTEAFF	TRBJ1-1	TRBV5-1
CASKRDRGNSPLHF	TRBJ1-6	TRBV6-1
CASRGDRYSYEQYF	TRBJ2-7	TRBV2
CASSDGGAGTQYF	TRBJ2-3	TRBV2
CASSTGRVNEKLFF	TRBJ1-4	TRBV5-4